Listed below are T cell receptor beta chains from one sample, sequenced in a study of T cell responses to AZD1222 COVID-19 vaccine. The table came from immunoSEQ multiplex PCR; TCRdb's copy has only in-frame clones and leaves some out. The sample yields 150,000 to 200,000 clones, 75% to 90% seen once. The sample was peripheral blood, taken on day 0 of AZD1222 vaccination. The receptors shown here come from an adult in good health. The CDR3 runs from the conserved cysteine through the conserved F or W. The D gene is left open where the match is weak. Not every row has a clone size; where given, it reads once, few, many or a size class.

clone size	V gene	D gene	J gene	CDR3 DNA	CDR3 protein
once	TRBV20-1	-	TRBJ1-5	TGCAGTGCTAGTGGGCAGAACAATCAGCCCCAGCATTTT	CSASGQNNQPQHF
-	TRBV27	TRBD1	TRBJ1-2	TGTGCCAGCAGTTTATCTATAAGACAGGGGGGGCTCGGTGGCTACACCTTC	CASSLSIRQGGLGGYTF
-	TRBV6-1	-	TRBJ1-2	TGTGCCAGCAGTGAGAGGGGGGAAGGCTACACCTTC	CASSERGEGYTF
-	TRBV29-1	-	TRBJ2-7	TGCAGCGTTGATCGGGACAACGAGCAGTACTTC	CSVDRDNEQYF
-	TRBV5-1	-	TRBJ2-3	TGCGCCAGCAGCTTGGTAGACGTGGAGGGGGATACGCAGTATTTT	CASSLVDVEGDTQYF
-	TRBV20-1	-	TRBJ1-2	TGCAGTGCTAGAGTAGGGGGTGGCTACACCTTC	CSARVGGGYTF
-	TRBV6-5	-	TRBJ2-5	TGTGCCAGCACCCTGGGCTTAACTAGCCAGGAGACCCAGTACTTC	CASTLGLTSQETQYF
-	TRBV2	TRBD1	TRBJ1-4	TGTGCCAGCAGCCCCGGGACAGGGGGTAACGAAAAACTGTTTTTT	CASSPGTGGNEKLFF
-	TRBV25-1	-	TRBJ2-6	TGTGCCAGCAGTGAATCCCGGTCTGGGGCCAACGTCCTGACTTTC	CASSESRSGANVLTF
-	TRBV24-1	TRBD1	TRBJ1-2	TGTGCCACCAGTGATTCCCCCGGGACAGGGGGCACGGTCGTTCATGGCTACACCTTC	CATSDSPGTGGTVVHGYTF
-	TRBV6-5	TRBD1	TRBJ1-2	TGTGCCAGCAGCCCCCCGACAGGGTATGGCTACACCTTC	CASSPPTGYGYTF
-	TRBV5-1	-	TRBJ2-7	TGCGCCAGCAGCTCACAGTCCTACGAGCAGTACTTC	CASSSQSYEQYF
-	TRBV28	-	TRBJ1-2	TGTGCCAGCAGTTCAACCTCGGGGACTGACTATGGCTACACCTTC	CASSSTSGTDYGYTF
many	TRBV7-9	-	TRBJ1-6	TGTGCCAGCAGCTTAAGGAGCAATGAAGCGAGCTCCTATAATTCACCCCTCCACTTT	CASSLRSNEASSYNSPLHF
-	TRBV6-5	-	TRBJ2-7	TGTGCCAGCAGTTACTCCTCTTGGACATTCTACGAGCAGTACTTC	CASSYSSWTFYEQYF
-	TRBV21-1	-	TRBJ2-7	TGTGCCAGCAGCAAATCCCCGACTAGCGGGAGAGGGGACGAGCAGTACTTC	CASSKSPTSGRGDEQYF
-	TRBV28	-	TRBJ1-5	TGTGCCAGCAGTTTATGGAGACTCCGAGGCAATCAGCCCCAGCATTTT	CASSLWRLRGNQPQHF
-	TRBV28	-	TRBJ1-5	TGTGCCAGCAGTCCCGACAGGCGCCAGCATTTT	CASSPDRRQHF
-	TRBV5-6	TRBD1	TRBJ1-5	TGTGCCAGCAGCTTGGACAGGGGTTATCAGCCCCAGCATTTT	CASSLDRGYQPQHF
-	TRBV2	TRBD1	TRBJ1-6	TGTGCCAGCGCCAACAGGGGTTATTCACCCCTCCACTTT	CASANRGYSPLHF
-	TRBV24-1	-	TRBJ2-3	TGTGCCACCTCAGGGGCCCCAGATACGCAGTATTTT	CATSGAPDTQYF
-	TRBV9	TRBD2	TRBJ2-2	TGTGCCAGCAGTTCTACTAGCGGGAGTGTGACCGGGGAGCTGTTTTTT	CASSSTSGSVTGELFF
-	TRBV11-3	TRBD1	TRBJ2-1	TGTGCCAGCAGCTTAGGGGTTGGGACAGGGGGCTACAATGAGCAGTTCTTC	CASSLGVGTGGYNEQFF
-	TRBV6-5	-	TRBJ2-5	TGTGCCAGCAGTTACCCCCAAGGGGCCCAGTACTTC	CASSYPQGAQYF
-	TRBV2	-	TRBJ1-6	TGTGCCAGCAAACAGTTGGACAGTAATAATTCACCCCTCCACTTT	CASKQLDSNNSPLHF
-	TRBV27	TRBD1	TRBJ1-1	TGTGCCAGCACTAAACAGGGGGCGAGAACTGAAGCTTTCTTT	CASTKQGARTEAFF
-	TRBV28	TRBD2	TRBJ2-7	TGTGCCAGCAGTTGGGGACTAGCGGGGGGGGTCACCTACGAGCAGTACTTC	CASSWGLAGGVTYEQYF
-	TRBV6-5	-	TRBJ1-4	TGTGCCAGCAGGCCGGGGGGGGCAGGCGAAAAACTGTTTTTT	CASRPGGAGEKLFF
-	TRBV7-9	TRBD1	TRBJ2-3	TGTGCCAGCAGCCTTAGACAGGGGGCCACAGATACGCAGTATTTT	CASSLRQGATDTQYF
-	TRBV28	-	TRBJ2-6	TGTGCCAGCAGCCACAGAGCCTCCTCTGGGGCCAACGTCCTGACTTTC	CASSHRASSGANVLTF
-	TRBV2	TRBD1	TRBJ2-5	TGTGCCAGCCAGATGTTAGGACAGGCGAAACAAGAGACCCAGTACTTC	CASQMLGQAKQETQYF
-	TRBV7-3	TRBD1	TRBJ1-1	TGTGCCAGCAGCACAACAGGGGGAGTCACTGAAGCTTTCTTT	CASSTTGGVTEAFF
-	TRBV7-2	TRBD1	TRBJ1-4	TGTGCCAGCAGCCCCGGCGACAGGGCTACTAATGAAAAACTGTTTTTT	CASSPGDRATNEKLFF
-	TRBV6-5	-	TRBJ1-2	TGTGCCAGCAGTACATCGGACGGAGCCTATGGCTACACCTTC	CASSTSDGAYGYTF
-	TRBV30	TRBD1	TRBJ1-3	TGTGCCTGGACTGACAGGGGCTCTGGAAACACCATATATTTT	CAWTDRGSGNTIYF
few	TRBV6-4	-	TRBJ2-3	TGTGCCAGCAGTGATCGGCCCACAGATACGCAGTATTTT	CASSDRPTDTQYF